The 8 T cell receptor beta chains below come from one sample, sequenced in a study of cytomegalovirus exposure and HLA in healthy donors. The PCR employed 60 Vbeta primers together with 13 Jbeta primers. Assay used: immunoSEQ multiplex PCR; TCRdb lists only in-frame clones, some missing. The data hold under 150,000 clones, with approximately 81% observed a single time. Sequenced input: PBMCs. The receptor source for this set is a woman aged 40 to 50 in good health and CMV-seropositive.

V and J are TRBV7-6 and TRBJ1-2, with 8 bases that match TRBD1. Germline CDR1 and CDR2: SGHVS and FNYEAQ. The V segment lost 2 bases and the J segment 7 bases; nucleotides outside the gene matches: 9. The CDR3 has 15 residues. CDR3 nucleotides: TGTGCCAGCAGCTTACGCCAACAGGGGGGAGGTGGCTACACCTTC. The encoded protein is CASSLRQQGGGGYTF.

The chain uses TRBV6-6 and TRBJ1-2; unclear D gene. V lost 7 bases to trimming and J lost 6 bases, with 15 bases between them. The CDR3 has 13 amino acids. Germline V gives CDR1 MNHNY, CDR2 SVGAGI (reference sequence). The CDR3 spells CASTEAGLNGYTF. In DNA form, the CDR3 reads TGTGCCAGCACCGAAGCTGGGCTAAATGGCTACACCTTC.

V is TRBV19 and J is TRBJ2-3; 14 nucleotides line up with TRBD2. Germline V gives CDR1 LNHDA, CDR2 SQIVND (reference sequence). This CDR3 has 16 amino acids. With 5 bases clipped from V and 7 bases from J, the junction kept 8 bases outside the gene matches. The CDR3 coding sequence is TGTGCCAGTAGTTCCGGGACTAGCGGGAGTATATATACGCAGTATTTT. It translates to CASSSGTSGSIYTQYF.

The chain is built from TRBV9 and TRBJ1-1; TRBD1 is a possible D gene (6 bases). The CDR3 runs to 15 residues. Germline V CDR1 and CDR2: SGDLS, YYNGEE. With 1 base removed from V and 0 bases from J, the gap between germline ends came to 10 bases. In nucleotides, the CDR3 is TGTGCCAGCAGCGTATCTGGACAGCTGAACACTGAAGCTTTCTTT. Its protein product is CASSVSGQLNTEAFF.

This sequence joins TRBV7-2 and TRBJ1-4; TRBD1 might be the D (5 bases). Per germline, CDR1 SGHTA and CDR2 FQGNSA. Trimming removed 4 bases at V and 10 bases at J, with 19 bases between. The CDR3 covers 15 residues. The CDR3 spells CASSSQGSDLGKLFF. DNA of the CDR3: TGTGCCAGCAGCTCGCAGGGTTCTGACTTAGGAAAACTGTTTTTT.

The CDR3 here is CASTSQASSYEQYF. DNA for the CDR3: TGTGCCAGCACGTCACAGGCGAGCTCCTACGAGCAGTACTTC. The chain joins TRBV2 to TRBJ2-7; a weak D match, TRBD1 (5 bases). The CDR3 has 14 amino acids. Per the germline V gene, CDR1 is SNHLY and CDR2 is FYNNEI. The germline V and J ends were trimmed by 7 bases and 0 bases, with 13 bases remaining between them.

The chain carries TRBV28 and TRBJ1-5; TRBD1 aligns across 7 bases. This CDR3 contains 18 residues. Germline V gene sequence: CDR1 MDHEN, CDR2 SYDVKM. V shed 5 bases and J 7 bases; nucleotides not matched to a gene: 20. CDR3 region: CASSPIRNNRGNYQPQHF. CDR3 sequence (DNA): TGTGCCAGCAGTCCTATAAGAAACAACAGGGGTAATTACCAGCCCCAGCATTTT. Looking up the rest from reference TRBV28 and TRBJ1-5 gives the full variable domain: DVKVTQSSRYLVKRTGEKVFLECVQDMDHENMFWYRQDPGLGLRLIYFSYDVKMKEKGDIPEGYSVSREKKERFSLILESASTNQTSMYLCASSPIRNNRGNYQPQHFGDGTRLSIL.

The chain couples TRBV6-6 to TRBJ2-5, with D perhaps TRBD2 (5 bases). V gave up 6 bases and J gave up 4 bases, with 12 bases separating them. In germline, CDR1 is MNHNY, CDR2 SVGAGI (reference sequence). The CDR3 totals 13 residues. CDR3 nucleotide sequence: TGTGCCAGCAGCTACGACTATAGAGAGACCCAGTACTTC. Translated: CASSYDYRETQYF.